Detailed here is one T cell receptor beta chain. The data originate from a study of blood T cell repertoires in COVID-19. Turning to the study itself: In each case, the material was cDNA or gDNA derived from T cells, B-cell-depleted T cells, or PBMCs.

Study processing details: Amplified reference gene primers provided the basis for estimating nucleated cell counts. Method: immunoSEQ multiplex PCR; TCRdb's copy keeps in-frame clones and lacks some. That table is the source of V, J and clone size, and D and trimming were worked out from the DNA. The sample contains about 230,000 clones, 85% of which appear only once. Specimen: peripheral blood. The source of this sequence is a man between 40 and 49 years old with acute or convalescent COVID-19.

The CDR3 bases are TGTGCCAGCAGTCAGCTAGCGGGGGGGCATCCAGATACGCAGTATTTT. This codes for CASSQLAGGHPDTQYF. The chain carries TRBV5-6 and TRBJ2-3, with TRBD2 matching over 12 bases. Germline V gives CDR1 SGHDT, CDR2 YYEEEE. The CDR3 runs to 16 residues. V was pared by 5 bases and J by 4 bases, with 8 bases of the junction left unmatched.